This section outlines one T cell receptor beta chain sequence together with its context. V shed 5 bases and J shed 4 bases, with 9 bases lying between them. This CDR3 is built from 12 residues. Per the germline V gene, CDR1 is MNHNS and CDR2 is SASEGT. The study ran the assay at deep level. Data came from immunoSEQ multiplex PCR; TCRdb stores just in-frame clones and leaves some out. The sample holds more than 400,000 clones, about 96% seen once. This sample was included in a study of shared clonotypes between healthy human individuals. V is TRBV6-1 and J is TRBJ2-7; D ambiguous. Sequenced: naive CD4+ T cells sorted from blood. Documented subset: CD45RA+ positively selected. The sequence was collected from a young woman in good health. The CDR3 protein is CASSPSRYEQYF. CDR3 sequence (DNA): TGTGCCAGCAGTCCCTCAAGGTACGAGCAGTACTTC.